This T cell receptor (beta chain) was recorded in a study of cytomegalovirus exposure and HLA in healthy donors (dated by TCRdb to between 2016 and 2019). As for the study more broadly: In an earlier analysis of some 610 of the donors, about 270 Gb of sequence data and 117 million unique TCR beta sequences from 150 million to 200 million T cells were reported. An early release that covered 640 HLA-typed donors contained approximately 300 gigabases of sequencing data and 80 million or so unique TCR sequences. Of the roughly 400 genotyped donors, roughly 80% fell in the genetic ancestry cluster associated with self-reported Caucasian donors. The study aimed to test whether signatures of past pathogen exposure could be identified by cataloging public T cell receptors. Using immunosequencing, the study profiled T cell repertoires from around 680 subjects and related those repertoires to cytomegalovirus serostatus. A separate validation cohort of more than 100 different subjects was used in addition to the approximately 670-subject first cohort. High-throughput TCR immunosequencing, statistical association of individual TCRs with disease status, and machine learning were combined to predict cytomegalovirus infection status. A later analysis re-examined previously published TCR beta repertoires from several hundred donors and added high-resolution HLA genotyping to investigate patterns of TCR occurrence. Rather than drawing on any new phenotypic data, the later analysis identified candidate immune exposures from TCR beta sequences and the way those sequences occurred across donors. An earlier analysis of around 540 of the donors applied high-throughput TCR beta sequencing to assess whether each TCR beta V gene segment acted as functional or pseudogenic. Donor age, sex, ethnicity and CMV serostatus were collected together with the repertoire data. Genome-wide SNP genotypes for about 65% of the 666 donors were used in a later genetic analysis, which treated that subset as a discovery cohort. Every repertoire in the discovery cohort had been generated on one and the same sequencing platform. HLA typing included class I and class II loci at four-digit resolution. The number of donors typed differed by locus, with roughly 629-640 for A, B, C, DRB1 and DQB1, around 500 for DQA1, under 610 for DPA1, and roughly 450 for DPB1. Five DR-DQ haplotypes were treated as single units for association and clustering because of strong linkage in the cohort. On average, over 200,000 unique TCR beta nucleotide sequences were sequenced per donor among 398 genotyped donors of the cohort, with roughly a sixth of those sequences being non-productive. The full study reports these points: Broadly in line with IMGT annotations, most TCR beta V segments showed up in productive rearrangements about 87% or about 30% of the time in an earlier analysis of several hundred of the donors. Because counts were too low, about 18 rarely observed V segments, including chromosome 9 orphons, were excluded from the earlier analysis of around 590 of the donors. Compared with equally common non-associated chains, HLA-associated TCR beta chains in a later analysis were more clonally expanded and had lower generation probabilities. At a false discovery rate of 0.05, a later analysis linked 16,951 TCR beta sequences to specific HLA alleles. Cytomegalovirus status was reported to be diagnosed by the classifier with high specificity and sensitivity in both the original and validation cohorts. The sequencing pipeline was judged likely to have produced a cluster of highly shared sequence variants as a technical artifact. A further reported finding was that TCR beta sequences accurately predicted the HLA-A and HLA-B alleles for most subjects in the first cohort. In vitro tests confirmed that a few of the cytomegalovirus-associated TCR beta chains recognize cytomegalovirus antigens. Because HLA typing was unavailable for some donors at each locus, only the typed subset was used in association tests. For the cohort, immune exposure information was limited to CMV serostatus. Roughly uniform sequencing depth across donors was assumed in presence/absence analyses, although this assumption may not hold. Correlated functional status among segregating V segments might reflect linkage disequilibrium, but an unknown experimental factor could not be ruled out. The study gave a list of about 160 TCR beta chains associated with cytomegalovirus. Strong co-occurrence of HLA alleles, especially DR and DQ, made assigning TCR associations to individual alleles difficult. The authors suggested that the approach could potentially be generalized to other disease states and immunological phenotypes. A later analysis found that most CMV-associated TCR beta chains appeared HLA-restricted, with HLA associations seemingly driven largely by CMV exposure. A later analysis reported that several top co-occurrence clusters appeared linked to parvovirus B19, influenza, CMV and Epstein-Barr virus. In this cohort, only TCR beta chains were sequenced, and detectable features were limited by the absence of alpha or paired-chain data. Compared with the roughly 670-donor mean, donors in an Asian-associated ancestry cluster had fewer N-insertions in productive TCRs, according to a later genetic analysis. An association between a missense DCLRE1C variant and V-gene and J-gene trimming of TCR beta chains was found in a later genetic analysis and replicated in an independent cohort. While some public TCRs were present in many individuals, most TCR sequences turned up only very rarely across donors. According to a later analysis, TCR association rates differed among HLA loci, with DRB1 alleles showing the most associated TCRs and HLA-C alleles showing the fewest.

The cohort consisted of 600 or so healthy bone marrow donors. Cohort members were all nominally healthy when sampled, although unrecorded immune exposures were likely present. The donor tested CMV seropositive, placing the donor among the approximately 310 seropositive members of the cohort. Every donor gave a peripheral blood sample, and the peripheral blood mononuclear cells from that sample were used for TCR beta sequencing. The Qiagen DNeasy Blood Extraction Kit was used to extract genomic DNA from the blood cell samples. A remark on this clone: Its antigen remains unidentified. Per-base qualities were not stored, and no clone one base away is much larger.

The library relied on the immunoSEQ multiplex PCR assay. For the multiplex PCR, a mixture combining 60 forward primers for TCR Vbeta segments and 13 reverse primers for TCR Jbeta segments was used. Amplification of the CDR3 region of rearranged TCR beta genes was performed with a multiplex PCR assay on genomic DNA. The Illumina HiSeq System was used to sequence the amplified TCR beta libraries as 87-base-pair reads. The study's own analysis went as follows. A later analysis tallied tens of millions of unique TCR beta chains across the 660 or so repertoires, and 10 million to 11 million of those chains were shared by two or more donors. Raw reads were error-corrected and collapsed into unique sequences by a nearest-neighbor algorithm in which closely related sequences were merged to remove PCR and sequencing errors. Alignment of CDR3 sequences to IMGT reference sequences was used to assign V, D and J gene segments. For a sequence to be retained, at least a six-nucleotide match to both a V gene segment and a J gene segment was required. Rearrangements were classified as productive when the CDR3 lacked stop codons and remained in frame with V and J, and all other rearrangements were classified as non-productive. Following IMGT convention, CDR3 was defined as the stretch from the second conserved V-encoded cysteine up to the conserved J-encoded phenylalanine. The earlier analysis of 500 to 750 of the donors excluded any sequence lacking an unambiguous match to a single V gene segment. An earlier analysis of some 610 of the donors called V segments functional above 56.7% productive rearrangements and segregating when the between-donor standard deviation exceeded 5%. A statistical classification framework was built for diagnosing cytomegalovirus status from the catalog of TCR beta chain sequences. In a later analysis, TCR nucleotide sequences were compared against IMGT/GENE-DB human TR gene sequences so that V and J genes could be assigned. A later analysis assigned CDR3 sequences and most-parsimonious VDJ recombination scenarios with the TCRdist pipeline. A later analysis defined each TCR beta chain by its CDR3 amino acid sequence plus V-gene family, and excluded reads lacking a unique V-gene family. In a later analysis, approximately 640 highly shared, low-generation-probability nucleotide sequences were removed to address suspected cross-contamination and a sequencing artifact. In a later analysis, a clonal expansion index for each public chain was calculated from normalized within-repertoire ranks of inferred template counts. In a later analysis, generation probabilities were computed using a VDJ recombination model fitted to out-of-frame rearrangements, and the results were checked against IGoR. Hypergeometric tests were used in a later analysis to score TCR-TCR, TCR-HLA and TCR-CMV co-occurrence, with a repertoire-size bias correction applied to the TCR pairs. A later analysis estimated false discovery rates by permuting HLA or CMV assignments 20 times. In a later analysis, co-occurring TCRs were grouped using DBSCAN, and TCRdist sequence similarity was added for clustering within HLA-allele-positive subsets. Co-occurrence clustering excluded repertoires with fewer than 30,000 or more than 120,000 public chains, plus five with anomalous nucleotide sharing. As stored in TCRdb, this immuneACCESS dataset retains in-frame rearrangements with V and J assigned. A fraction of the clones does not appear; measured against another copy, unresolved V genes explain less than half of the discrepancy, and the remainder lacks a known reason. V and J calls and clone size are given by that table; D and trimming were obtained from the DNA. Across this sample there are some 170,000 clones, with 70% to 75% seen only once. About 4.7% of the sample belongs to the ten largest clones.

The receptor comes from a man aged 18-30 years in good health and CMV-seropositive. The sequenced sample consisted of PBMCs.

The CDR3 protein is CASSLEGTGAAFF. The nucleotides are TGTGCCAGCAGCTTAGAAGGGACAGGGGCGGCTTTCTTT. Here the chain combines TRBV7-9 and TRBJ1-1; 10 bases in the junction line up with TRBD1. CDR1 SEHNR and CDR2 FQNEAQ are derived from the germline V gene (reference sequence). Taken from cysteine to phenylalanine, the CDR3 has 13 residues. Just the 39-base CDR3 DNA is kept, in frame starting at base 1. Germline trimming amounts to 1 base on V and 11 bases on J, with 4 as the count of junction bases outside the gene matches.